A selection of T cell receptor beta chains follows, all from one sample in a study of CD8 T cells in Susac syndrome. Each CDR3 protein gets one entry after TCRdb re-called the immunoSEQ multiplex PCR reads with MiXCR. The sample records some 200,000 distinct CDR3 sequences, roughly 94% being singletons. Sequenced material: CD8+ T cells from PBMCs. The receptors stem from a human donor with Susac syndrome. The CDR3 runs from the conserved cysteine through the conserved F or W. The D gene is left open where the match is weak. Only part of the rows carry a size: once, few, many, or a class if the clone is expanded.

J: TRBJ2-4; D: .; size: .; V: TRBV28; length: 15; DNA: TGTGCCAGCAATGGACCGAGAGTAGCCAAAAACATTCAGTACTTC; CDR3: CASNGPRVAKNIQYF
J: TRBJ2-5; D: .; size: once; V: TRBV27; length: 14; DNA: TGTGCCAGCAGCACTTCGGGACTCAAAGAGACCCAGTACTTC; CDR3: CASSTSGLKETQYF
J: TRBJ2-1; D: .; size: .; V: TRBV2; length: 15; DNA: TGTGCCAGTGCGCAGTCTGGCATCGCCTACAATGAGCAGTTCTTC; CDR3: CASAQSGIAYNEQFF
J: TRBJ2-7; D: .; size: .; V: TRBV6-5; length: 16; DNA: TGTGCCAGCAGTTACGGGGAGAGAACCCTATCCTACGAGCAGTACTTC; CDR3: CASSYGERTLSYEQYF
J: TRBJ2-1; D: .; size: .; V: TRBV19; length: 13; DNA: TGTGCCAGTAGCATTGACTCAGACAATGAGCAGTTCTTC; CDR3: CASSIDSDNEQFF
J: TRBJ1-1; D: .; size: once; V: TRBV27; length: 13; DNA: TGTGCCAGCAGTTTATCAACTCGCAATGAAGCTTTCTTT; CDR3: CASSLSTRNEAFF
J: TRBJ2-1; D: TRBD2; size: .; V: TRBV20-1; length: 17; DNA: TGCAGTGCTAGTTCCGGAGAACTAGCGGCCAACTACAATGAGCAGTTCTTC; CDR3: CSASSGELAANYNEQFF
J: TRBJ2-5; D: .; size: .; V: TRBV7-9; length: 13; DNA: TGTGCCAGCAGCTTCCCCAGAAAAGAGACCCAGTACTTC; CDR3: CASSFPRKETQYF
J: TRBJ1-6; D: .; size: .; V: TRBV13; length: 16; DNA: TGTGCCACCGCGCAATCTACAGGAGATGGTAATTCACCCCTCCACTTT; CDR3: CATAQSTGDGNSPLHF
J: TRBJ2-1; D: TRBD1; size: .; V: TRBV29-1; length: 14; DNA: TGCAGCGTTGGTGGGACAGGGGGGGACAATGAGCAGTTCTTC; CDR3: CSVGGTGGDNEQFF
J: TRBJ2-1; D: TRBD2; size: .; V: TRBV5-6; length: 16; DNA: TGTGCCAGCAGCTCCTCTTTCCTAGCGGGAGGAGGTGAGCAGTTCTTC; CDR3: CASSSSFLAGGGEQFF
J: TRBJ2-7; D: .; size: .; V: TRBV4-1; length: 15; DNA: TGCGCCAGCAGCTCCGTCGGCAGAGGCTCCTACGAGCAGTACTTC; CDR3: CASSSVGRGSYEQYF
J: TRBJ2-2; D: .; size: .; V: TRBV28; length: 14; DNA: TGTGCCAGCAGTTTGCCACGCAACACCGGGGAGCTGTTTTTT; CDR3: CASSLPRNTGELFF
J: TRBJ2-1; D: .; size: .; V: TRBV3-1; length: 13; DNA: TGTGCCAGCCGGGGTCCCTACTACAATGAGCAGTTCTTC; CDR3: CASRGPYYNEQFF
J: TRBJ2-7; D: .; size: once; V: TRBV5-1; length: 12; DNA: TGCGCCAGCAGCGCGGAGCCCTACGAGCAGTACTTC; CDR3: CASSAEPYEQYF
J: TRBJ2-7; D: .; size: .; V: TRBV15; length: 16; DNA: TGTGCCACCAGCAGAGATCTGGCAGGGAATTCCCACGAGCAGTACTTC; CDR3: CATSRDLAGNSHEQYF
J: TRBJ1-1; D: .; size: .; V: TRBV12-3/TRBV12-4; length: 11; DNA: TGTGCCAGCACCTATGGCACTGAAGCTTTCTTT; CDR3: CASTYGTEAFF
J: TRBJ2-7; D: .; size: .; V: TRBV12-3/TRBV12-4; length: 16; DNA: TGTGCCAGCAGTCCCTCGACAAGCGTTGTCGTATACGAGCAGTACTTC; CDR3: CASSPSTSVVVYEQYF
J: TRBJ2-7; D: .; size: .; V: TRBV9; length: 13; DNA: TGTGCCAGCAGCGGCGACAGCGCCTACGAGCAGTACTTC; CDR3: CASSGDSAYEQYF
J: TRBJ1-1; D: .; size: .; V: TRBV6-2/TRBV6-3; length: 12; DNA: TGTGCCAGCAGCTGGGGGAACCGTGAAGCTTTCTTT; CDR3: CASSWGNREAFF
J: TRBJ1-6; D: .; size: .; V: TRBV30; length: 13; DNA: TGTGCCTGGAGTGTACGGGATAATTCACCCCTCCACTTT; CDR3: CAWSVRDNSPLHF
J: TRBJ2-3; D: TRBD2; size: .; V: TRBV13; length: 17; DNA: TGTGCCAGCAGCTTAGGAACTAGCGGGGCGAGCACAGATACGCAGTATTTT; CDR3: CASSLGTSGASTDTQYF
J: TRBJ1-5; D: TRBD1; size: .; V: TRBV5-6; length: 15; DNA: TGTGCCAGCAGCTCTCAGGGGGTTGGCAATCAGCCCCAGCATTTT; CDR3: CASSSQGVGNQPQHF
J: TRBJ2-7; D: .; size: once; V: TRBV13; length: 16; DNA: TGTGCCAGCAGCCCTGGTAGCCGGGACAAGACCTACGAGCAGTACTTC; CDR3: CASSPGSRDKTYEQYF
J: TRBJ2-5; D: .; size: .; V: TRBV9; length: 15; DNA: TGTGCCAGCAGCGTAGGCGGGACTGACCAAGAGACCCAGTACTTC; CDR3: CASSVGGTDQETQYF
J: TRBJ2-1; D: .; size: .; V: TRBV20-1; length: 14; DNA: TGCAGTGCTAGAGAACGACCACACTACAATGAGCAGTTCTTC; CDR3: CSARERPHYNEQFF
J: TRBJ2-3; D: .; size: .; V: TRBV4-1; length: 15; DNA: TGCGCCAGCAGCCCGGAACCCCTCCGCACAGATACGCAGTATTTT; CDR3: CASSPEPLRTDTQYF
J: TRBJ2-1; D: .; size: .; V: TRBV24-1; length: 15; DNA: TGTGCCACCAGTGATTATCGGAGCTCCTACAATGAGCAGTTCTTC; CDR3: CATSDYRSSYNEQFF
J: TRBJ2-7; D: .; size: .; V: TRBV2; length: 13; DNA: TGTGCCAGCAGTGAGCAGGTCCCCCACGAGCAGTACTTC; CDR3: CASSEQVPHEQYF
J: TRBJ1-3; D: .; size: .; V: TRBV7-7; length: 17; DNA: TGTGCTAGCAGCTTAGCAATTTCCGGACAGCAGATAAACACCATATATTTT; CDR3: CASSLAISGQQINTIYF
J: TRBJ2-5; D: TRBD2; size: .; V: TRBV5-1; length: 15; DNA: TGCGCCAGCAGCTTGACTAGCGGGGAACAAGAGACCCAGTACTTC; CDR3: CASSLTSGEQETQYF
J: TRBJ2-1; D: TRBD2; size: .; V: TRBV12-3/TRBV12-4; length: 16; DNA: TGTGCCAGCAGTACTTGGACTAGCGGAGACTACAATGAGCAGTTCTTC; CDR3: CASSTWTSGDYNEQFF
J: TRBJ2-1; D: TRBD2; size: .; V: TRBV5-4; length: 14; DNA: TGTGCCAGCAGCTCAAATAGCGGGAGGGATGAGCAGTTCTTC; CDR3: CASSSNSGRDEQFF
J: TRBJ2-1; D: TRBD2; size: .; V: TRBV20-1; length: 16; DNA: TGCAGTGCTAGCCCTAAGACTAGCGGGAGTAACAATGAGCAGTTCTTC; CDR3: CSASPKTSGSNNEQFF
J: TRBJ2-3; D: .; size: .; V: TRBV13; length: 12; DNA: TGTGCCAGCAGTAGGGGCACAGATACGCAGTATTTT; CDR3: CASSRGTDTQYF
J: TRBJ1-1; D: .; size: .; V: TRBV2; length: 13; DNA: TGTGCCAGCAGCGAAACCGGGGACACTGAAGCTTTCTTT; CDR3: CASSETGDTEAFF
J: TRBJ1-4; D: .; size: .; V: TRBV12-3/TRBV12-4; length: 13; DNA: TGTGCCAGCTACGACGGAACTAATGAAAAACTGTTTTTT; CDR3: CASYDGTNEKLFF
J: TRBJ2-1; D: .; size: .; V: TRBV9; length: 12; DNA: TGTGCCAGCAGCGATCCGAGGCCTGAGCAGTTCTTC; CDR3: CASSDPRPEQFF
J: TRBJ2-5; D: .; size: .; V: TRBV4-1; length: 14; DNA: TGCGCCAGCAGCCAAGGAATGGACCAAGAGACCCAGTACTTC; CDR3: CASSQGMDQETQYF
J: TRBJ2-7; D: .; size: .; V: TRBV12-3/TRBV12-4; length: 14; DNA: TGTGCCAGCAGTTCCAGGGGGGCCTCCTACGAGCAGTACTTC; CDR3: CASSSRGASYEQYF
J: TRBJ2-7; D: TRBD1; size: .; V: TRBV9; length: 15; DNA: TGTGCCAGCAGCGAGAGGGGGACAGGGGGCGGCGAGCAGTACTTC; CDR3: CASSERGTGGGEQYF
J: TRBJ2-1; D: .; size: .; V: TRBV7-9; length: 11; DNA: TGTGCCAGCAGTAAGGGTGATGAGCAGTTCTTC; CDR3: CASSKGDEQFF
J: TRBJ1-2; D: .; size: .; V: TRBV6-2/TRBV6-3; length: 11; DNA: TGTGCCAGCCTTGGGGGCTATGGCTACACCTTC; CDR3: CASLGGYGYTF
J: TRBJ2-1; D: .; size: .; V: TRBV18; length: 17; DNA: TGTGCCAGCTCACCGGTTCCGGGACACCAAACAGGCAGTGAGCAGTTCTTC; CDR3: CASSPVPGHQTGSEQFF
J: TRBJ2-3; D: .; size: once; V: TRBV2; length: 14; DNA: TGTGCCAGCGTCCAGGTTTTAAACACAGATACGCAGTATTTT; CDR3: CASVQVLNTDTQYF
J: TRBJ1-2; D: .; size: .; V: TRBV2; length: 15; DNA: TGTGCCAGCAGAGGGACCGCTATTGGGGTCTATGGCTACACCTTC; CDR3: CASRGTAIGVYGYTF
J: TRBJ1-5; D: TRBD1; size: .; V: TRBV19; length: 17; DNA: TGTGCCAGTAGTCCTGGACAGGGGATTTGGAGCAATCAGCCCCAGCATTTT; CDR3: CASSPGQGIWSNQPQHF
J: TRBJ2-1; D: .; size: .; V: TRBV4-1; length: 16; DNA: TGCGCCAGCAGCCCCTTAGTCCAGTCCTCCTACAATGAGCAGTTCTTC; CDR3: CASSPLVQSSYNEQFF
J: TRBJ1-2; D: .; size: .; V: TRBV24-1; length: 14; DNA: TGTGCCACCAGTGTAGACCCAAAGGGGTATGGCTACACCTTC; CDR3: CATSVDPKGYGYTF
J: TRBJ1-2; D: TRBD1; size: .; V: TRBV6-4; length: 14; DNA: TGTGCCAGCAGTGACTCGACAGGGCTCTATGGCTACACCTTC; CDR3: CASSDSTGLYGYTF
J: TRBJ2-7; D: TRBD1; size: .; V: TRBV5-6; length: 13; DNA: TGTGCCAGCAGCTCTCCGACAGGGACCGAGCAGTACTTC; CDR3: CASSSPTGTEQYF
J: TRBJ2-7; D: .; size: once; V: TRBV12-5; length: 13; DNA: TGTGCTAGTGGTTTGGGCAGAGCCTACGAGCAGTACTTC; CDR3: CASGLGRAYEQYF
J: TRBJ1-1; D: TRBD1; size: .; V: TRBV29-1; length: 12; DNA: TGCAGCGAGAATGGACAGGCCGGTCGAGCTTTCTTT; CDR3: CSENGQAGRAFF
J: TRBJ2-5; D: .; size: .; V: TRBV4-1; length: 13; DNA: TGCGCCAGCAGCCAAGATCTAGTTGCGACCCAGTACTTC; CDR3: CASSQDLVATQYF
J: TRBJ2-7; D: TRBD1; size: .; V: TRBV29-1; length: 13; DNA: TGCAGCTCCTTACAGGGGGATTCCTACGAGCAGTACTTC; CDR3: CSSLQGDSYEQYF
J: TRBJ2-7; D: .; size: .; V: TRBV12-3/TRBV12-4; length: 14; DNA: TGTGCCAGCAGTTTTGGCGGAGCTGAGTACGAGCAGTACTTC; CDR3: CASSFGGAEYEQYF
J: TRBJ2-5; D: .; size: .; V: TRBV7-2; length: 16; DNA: TGTGCCAGCAGCTTAGTAGGGAATCAAATCGGGGAGACCCAGTACTTC; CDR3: CASSLVGNQIGETQYF